The subject of this entry is one TCR beta chain. The sample originates from a study of T cells in tumors after PD-1 blockade. The wider study: Prior checkpoint blockade, systemic immunosuppressant use, or anti-cancer therapy within 4 weeks excluded patients. Patients received pembrolizumab 200 mg every 3 weeks or cemiplimab 350 mg every 2 weeks.

V dropped 4 bases and J dropped 7 bases, with 20 bases sitting between them. Germline V gene data show CDR1 as SGHNT and CDR2 as YYREEE (reference sequence). This CDR3 region has 15 residues. The method was immunoSEQ multiplex PCR; TCRdb's version includes in-frame clones alone and lacks a portion of them. The sample carries 20,000 to 30,000 clones, nearly 85% recorded once. This specimen was PBMCs, taken after anti-PD-1 treatment. This receptor was obtained from a human donor with basal cell carcinoma. The V call is TRBV5-4, the J call TRBJ1-2; the D is unclear. The CDR3 DNA is TGTGCCAGCAGCCCCTTAGGAGGCCTGGGGTCTGGCTACACCTTC. This codes for CASSPLGGLGSGYTF.